A single sample is the source of the 10 T cell receptor beta chains below, sequenced in a study of T cell responses to AZD1222 COVID-19 vaccine. Generated by immunoSEQ multiplex PCR, the TCRdb table keeps only in-frame clones and is missing some. Here the sample spans under 150,000 clones, around nine tenths being singletons. The sequencing here drew on peripheral blood, taken on day 0 of MenACWY control vaccination. These receptors came from an adult in good health.

The chain is built from TRBV29-1 and TRBJ1-1; D is unresolved. Per germline, CDR1 SQVTM and CDR2 ANQGSEA. V lost 2 bases to trimming and J lost 0 bases, with 7 bases between them. This CDR3 contains 13 residues. CDR3 sequence (DNA): TGCAGCGTTGAAAGACTGATGAACACTGAAGCTTTCTTT. Translation: CSVERLMNTEAFF.

The CDR3 DNA follows: TGCGCCAGCAGCCCAAGAAACGACTTCCGGGGGTTCGATAATTCACCCCTCCACTTT. Translation gives CASSPRNDFRGFDNSPLHF. V usage is TRBV4-1 and J usage is TRBJ1-6; perhaps TRBD1 as D (5 bases). CDR1 MGHRA and CDR2 YSYEKL come from the germline V gene. The V gene lost 4 bases and the J gene lost 5 bases, with 24 bases spanning the gap. The CDR3 contains 19 residues.

The rearrangement links TRBV19 to TRBJ2-1; D is undetermined. The CDR3 consists of 11 residues. Germline CDR1 is LNHDA and CDR2 is SQIVND (reference sequence). Trimming left V 5 bases short and J 9 bases short, with 8 bases between. The CDR3 loop is CASSHAREQFF. Here the CDR3 DNA reads TGTGCCAGTAGTCACGCTCGTGAGCAGTTCTTC.

This rearrangement joins TRBV7-8 to TRBJ1-6; 9 nucleotides align to TRBD1. Trimming cost V 5 bases and J 3 bases; bases outside gene matches: 5. This CDR3 is 16 amino acids long. The germline V gene has CDR1 SGHVS and CDR2 FQNEAQ. CDR3 nucleotide sequence: TGTGCCAGCAGCACGACAGGGGGTATCTATAATTCACCCCTCCACTTT. Residues: CASSTTGGIYNSPLHF.

The rearrangement uses TRBV19 and TRBJ2-1, with TRBD1 identical over 7 bases. Germline V gene sequence: CDR1 LNHDA, CDR2 SQIVND (reference sequence). The CDR3 contains 13 residues. V lost 4 bases and J lost 9; bases outside the gene matches: 6. The CDR3 protein is CASSKQGLGEQFF. The CDR3 DNA is TGTGCCAGTAGTAAACAGGGGTTGGGTGAGCAGTTCTTC.

This chain uses TRBV11-3 with TRBJ2-2; 7 bases are a match to TRBD2. Looked up from germline, CDR1 is SGHNT and CDR2 is YENEEA. The J segment lost 3 bases and the V segment lost 3 bases, leaving 7 bases of the junction unmatched. CDR3 length equals 16 residues. The CDR3 DNA reads as TGTGCCAGCAGCTTGGGAGGGCGCGGGTACACCGGGGAGCTGTTTTTT. This encodes CASSLGGRGYTGELFF.

This clone was observed a handful of times. The rearrangement links TRBV9 to TRBJ1-5, with a tentative D call TRBD1 (6 bases). Trimming took off 4 bases at V and 5 bases at J, with 13 bases between the two ends. CDR1 and CDR2 (germline): SGDLS, YYNGEE. This CDR3 comprises 14 residues. CDR3 region: CASSPAGGYQPQHF. In DNA, the CDR3 is TGTGCCAGCAGCCCAGCCGGGGGCTATCAGCCCCAGCATTTT.

The V and J genes are TRBV5-1 and TRBJ1-2; TRBD1 agrees at 8 bases. V lost 4 bases, J lost 1 base, and 3 bases stayed unmatched. The CDR3 spans 14 residues. The germline V gene has CDR1 SGHRS and CDR2 YFSETQ. CDR3 nucleotide sequence: TGCGCCAGCAGCGGACAGGGATTTAACTATGGCTACACCTTC. Protein product: CASSGQGFNYGYTF.

The J gene is TRBJ2-1, the V gene TRBV28; TRBD2 might be the D (6 bases). Looked up from germline, CDR1 is MDHEN and CDR2 is SYDVKM. The CDR3 length is 12 residues. V lost 3 bases to trimming and J lost 8 bases, with 8 bases between them. The CDR3 DNA follows: TGTGCCAGCAGTTTTGGCGGGGATGAGCAGTTCTTC. Amino acid sequence: CASSFGGDEQFF.

The CDR3 bases are TGTGCCAGCAGTGATCAAGTACAGGTGGGCGGCTACACCTTC. Protein sequence: CASSDQVQVGGYTF. The chain is built from TRBV2 and TRBJ1-2; tentatively, D is TRBD1 (5 bases). CDR1 and CDR2 from the germline V gene are SNHLY and FYNNEI. The CDR3 is 14 amino acids. Trimming took 3 bases from V and 8 from J, leaving 16 bases between them. Full variable domain (outside the CDR3, taken from reference TRBV2 and TRBJ1-2): EPEVTQTPSHQVTQMGQEVILRCVPISNHLYFYWYRQILGQKVEFLVSFYNNEISEKSEIFDDQFSVERPDGSNFTLKIRSTKLEDSAMYFCASSDQVQVGGYTFGSGTRLTVV.